The source of this T cell receptor (beta chain) is a study of blood T cells in healthy people across ages. It was with a sample-barcoded 5' primer and a J-beta primer mix that a second PCR of about 7 to 12 cycles was run. TCRdb called the 5' RACE reads again in MiXCR, with one record for every CDR3 protein. The sample contains hundreds of thousands of distinct CDR3 sequences, 40% to 60% of which appear only once. The CDR3 runs to 12 residues. Germline assignment: CDR1 MGHDK and CDR2 SYGVNS. Deletions cut 6 bases from V and 8 bases from J, with 13 bases between. This clonotype was found a few times. What was sequenced was blood. The TCR sequence derives from a man aged 25 to 45 in good health. The J gene is TRBJ1-2, the V gene TRBV25-1; D is perhaps TRBD1 (6 bases). The CDR3 coding sequence is TGTGCCAGCAGCGAGGGGGGTTTGGGCTACACCTTC. The encoded protein is CASSEGGLGYTF.